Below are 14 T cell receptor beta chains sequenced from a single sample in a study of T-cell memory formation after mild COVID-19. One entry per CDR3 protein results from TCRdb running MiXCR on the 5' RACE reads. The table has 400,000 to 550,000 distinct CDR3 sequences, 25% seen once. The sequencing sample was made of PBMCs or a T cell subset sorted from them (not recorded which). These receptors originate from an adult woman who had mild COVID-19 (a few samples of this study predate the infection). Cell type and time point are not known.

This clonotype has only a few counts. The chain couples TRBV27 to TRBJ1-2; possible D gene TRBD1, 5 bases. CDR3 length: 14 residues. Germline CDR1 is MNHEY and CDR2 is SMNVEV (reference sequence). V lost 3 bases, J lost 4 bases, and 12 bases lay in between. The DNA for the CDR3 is TGTGCCAGCAGTTTGGGGCGGACCTTCTATGGCTACACCTTC. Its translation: CASSLGRTFYGYTF.

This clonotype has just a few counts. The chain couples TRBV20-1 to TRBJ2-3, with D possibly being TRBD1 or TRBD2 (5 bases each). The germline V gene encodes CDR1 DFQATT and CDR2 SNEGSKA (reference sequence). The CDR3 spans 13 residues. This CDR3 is CSPLLGGTDTQYF. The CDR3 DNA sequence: TGCAGCCCCCTTCTGGGGGGCACAGATACGCAGTATTTT.

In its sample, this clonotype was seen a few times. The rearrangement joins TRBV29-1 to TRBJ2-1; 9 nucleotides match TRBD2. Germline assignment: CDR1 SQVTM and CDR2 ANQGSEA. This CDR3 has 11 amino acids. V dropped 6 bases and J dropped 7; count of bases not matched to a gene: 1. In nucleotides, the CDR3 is TGCAGCGTCCTAGCGGGGAATGAGCAGTTCTTC. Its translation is CSVLAGNEQFF.

The CDR3 region is CASSFASGPYEQYF. In nucleotides, the CDR3 is TGTGCCAGCAGCTTTGCTAGCGGACCCTACGAGCAGTACTTC. J is TRBJ2-7 and V is TRBV7-9, with 7 bases identical to TRBD2. Germline CDR1 reads SEHNR; CDR2 reads FQNEAQ (reference sequence). V lost 3 bases, J lost 2 bases, and 4 bases stayed unmatched. CDR3 size: 14 residues.

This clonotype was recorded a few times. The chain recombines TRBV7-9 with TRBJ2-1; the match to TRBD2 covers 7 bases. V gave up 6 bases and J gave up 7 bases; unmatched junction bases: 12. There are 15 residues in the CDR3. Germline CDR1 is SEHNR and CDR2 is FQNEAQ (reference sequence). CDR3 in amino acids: CASSPSGRPWNEQFF. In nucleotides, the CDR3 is TGTGCCAGCAGTCCGTCCGGGAGGCCTTGGAATGAGCAGTTCTTC.

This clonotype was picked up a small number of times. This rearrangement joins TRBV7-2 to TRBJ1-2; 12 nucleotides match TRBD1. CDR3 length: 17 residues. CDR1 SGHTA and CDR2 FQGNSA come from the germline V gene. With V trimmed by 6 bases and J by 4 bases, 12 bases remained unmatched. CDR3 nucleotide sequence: TGTGCCAGCAGTCCGGGGGGACAGGGGGCCCCCCTCTATGGCTACACCTTC. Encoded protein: CASSPGGQGAPLYGYTF.

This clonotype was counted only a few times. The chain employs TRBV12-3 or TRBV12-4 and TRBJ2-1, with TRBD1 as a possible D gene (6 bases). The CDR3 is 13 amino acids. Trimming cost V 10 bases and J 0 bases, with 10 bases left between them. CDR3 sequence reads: CAIGGDSYNEQFF. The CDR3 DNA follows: TGTGCCATTGGGGGCGACTCCTACAATGAGCAGTTCTTC.

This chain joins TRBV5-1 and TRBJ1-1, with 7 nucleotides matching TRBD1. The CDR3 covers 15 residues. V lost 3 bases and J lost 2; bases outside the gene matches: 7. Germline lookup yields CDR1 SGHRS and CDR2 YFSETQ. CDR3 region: CASSYGTETNTEAFF. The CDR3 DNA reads TGCGCCAGCAGCTACGGGACAGAGACTAACACTGAAGCTTTCTTT.

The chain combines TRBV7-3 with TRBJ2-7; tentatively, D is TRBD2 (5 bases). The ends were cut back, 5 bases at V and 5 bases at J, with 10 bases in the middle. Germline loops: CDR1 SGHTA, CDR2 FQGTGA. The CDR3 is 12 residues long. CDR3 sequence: CASSTGVDEQYF. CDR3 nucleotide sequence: TGTGCCAGCAGCACCGGGGTTGACGAGCAGTACTTC. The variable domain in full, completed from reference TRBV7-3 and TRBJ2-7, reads GAGVSQTPSNKVTEKGKYVELRCDPISGHTALYWYRQSLGQGPEFLIYFQGTGAADDSGLPNDRFFAVRPEGSVSTLKIQRTERGDSAVYLCASSTGVDEQYFGPGTRLTVT.

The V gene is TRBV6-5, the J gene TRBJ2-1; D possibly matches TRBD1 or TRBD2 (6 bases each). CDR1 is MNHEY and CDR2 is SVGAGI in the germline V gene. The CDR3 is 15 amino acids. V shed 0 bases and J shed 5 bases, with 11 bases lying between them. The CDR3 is CASSYSGGPHNEQFF. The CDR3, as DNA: TGTGCCAGCAGTTACTCGGGGGGCCCCCACAATGAGCAGTTCTTC.

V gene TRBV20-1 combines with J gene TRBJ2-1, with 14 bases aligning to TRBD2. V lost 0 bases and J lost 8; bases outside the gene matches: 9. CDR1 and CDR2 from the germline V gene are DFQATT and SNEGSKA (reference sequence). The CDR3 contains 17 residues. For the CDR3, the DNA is TGCAGTGCTAGAGATCTCGGGACTAGCGGGAGTTGGGATGAGCAGTTCTTC. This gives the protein CSARDLGTSGSWDEQFF.

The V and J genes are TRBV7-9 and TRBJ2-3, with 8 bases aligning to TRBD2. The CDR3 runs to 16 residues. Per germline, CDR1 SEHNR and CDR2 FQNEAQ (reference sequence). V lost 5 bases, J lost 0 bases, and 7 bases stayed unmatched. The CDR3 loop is CASSPRPSGSTDTQYF. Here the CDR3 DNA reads TGTGCCAGCAGCCCAAGACCTAGCGGGAGCACAGATACGCAGTATTTT.

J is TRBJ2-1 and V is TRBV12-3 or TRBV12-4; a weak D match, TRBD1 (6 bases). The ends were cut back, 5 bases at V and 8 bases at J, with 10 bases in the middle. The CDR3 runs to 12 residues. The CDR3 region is CASSTGFDEQFF. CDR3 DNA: TGTGCCAGCAGTACAGGGTTCGATGAGCAGTTCTTC.

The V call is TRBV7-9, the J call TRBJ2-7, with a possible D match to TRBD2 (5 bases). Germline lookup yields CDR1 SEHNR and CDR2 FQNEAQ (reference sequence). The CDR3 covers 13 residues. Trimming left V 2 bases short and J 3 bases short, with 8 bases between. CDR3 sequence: CASSLPRGYEQYF. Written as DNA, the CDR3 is TGTGCCAGCAGCTTACCTCGGGGCTACGAGCAGTACTTC.